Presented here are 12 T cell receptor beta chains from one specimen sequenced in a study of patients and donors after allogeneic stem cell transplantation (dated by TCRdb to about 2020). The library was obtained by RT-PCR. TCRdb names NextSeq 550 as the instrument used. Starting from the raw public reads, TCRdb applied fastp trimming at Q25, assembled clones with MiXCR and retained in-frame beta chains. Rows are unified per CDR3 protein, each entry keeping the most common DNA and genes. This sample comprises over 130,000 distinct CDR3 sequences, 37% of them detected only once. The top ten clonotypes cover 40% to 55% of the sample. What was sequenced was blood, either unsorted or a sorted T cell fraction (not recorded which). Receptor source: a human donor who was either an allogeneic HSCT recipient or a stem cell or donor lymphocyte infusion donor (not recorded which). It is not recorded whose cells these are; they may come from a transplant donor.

CDR3 in amino acids: CASSRGRQPQHF. The CDR3 DNA reads as TGTGCCAGCAGCCGTGGGAGACAGCCCCAGCATTTT. This chain links TRBV27 with TRBJ1-5; no definite D call. Trimming shortened V by 6 bases and J by 7 bases, and 10 bases separated the two germline ends. This CDR3 spans 12 amino acids. The germline V gene encodes CDR1 MNHEY and CDR2 SMNVEV (reference sequence).

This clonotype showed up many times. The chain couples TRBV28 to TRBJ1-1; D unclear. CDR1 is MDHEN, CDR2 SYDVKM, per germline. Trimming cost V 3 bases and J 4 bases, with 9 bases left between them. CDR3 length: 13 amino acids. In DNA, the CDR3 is TGTGCCAGCAGTTTTAGGGTTATCACTGAAGCTTTCTTT. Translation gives CASSFRVITEAFF.

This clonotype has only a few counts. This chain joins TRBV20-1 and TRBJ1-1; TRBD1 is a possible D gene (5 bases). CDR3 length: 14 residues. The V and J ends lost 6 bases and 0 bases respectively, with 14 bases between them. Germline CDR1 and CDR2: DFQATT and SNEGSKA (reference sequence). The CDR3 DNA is TGCAGTGCGCGTGTCACAGGCATGAACACTGAAGCTTTCTTT. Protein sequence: CSARVTGMNTEAFF.

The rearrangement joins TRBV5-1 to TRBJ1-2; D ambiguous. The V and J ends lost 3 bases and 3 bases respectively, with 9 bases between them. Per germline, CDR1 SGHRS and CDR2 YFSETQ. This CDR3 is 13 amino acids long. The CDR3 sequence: CASSSDGDYGYTF. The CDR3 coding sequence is TGCGCCAGCAGCTCGGACGGAGACTATGGCTACACCTTC.

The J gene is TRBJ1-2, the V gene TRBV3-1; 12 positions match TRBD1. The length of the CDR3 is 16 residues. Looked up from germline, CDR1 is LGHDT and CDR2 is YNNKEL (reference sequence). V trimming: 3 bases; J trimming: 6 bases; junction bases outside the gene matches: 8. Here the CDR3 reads CASSHGDRGLLHGYTF. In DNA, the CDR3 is TGTGCCAGCAGCCACGGGGACAGGGGGCTTCTCCATGGCTACACCTTC.

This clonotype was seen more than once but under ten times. The CDR3 DNA reads TGTGCCAGCAGGGGCGAGGGACAGGGGAATGGCTACACCTTC. This sequence encodes CASRGEGQGNGYTF. The chain uses TRBV7-2 and TRBJ1-2; 10 nucleotides match TRBD1. V dropped 6 bases and J dropped 6; count of bases not matched to a gene: 7. The CDR3 consists of 14 residues. Germline lookup yields CDR1 SGHTA and CDR2 FQGNSA.

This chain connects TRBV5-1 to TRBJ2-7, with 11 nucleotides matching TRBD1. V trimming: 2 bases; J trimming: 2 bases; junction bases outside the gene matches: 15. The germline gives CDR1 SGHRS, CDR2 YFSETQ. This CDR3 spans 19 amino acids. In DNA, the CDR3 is TGCGCCAGCAGCTTTTCCCTCGGGGCTCCGGGACAGGGGGCCTACGAGCAGTACTTC. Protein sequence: CASSFSLGAPGQGAYEQYF.

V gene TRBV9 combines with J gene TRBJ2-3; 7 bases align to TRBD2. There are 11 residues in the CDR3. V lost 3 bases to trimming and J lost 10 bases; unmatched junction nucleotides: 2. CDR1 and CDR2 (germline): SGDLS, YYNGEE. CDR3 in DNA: TGTGCCAGCAGCGCGGGGGGACCGCAGTATTTT. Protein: CASSAGGPQYF.

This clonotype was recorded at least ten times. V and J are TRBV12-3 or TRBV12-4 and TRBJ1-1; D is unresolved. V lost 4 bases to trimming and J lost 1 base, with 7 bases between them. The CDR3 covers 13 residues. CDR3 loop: CASSYSGNTEAFF. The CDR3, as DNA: TGTGCCAGCAGTTACTCGGGGAACACTGAAGCTTTCTTT.

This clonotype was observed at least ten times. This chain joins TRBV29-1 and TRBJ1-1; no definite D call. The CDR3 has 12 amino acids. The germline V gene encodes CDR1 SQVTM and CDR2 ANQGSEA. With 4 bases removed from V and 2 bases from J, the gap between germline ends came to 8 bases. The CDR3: CSVVRLNTEAFF. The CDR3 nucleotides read TGCAGCGTTGTTCGACTAAACACTGAAGCTTTCTTT.

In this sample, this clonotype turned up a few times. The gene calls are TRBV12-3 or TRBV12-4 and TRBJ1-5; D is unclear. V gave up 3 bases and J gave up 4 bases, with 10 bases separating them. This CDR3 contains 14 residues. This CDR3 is CASSFVDVNQPQHF. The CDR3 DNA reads TGTGCCAGCAGTTTTGTGGACGTGAATCAGCCCCAGCATTTT.

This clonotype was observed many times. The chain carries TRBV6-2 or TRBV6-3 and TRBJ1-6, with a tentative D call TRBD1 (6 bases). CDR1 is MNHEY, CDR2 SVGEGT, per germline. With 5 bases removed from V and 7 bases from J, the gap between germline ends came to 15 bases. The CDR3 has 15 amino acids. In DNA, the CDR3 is TGTGCCAGCAGTCCCCGGGACACGCGGAATTCACCCCTCCACTTT. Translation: CASSPRDTRNSPLHF.